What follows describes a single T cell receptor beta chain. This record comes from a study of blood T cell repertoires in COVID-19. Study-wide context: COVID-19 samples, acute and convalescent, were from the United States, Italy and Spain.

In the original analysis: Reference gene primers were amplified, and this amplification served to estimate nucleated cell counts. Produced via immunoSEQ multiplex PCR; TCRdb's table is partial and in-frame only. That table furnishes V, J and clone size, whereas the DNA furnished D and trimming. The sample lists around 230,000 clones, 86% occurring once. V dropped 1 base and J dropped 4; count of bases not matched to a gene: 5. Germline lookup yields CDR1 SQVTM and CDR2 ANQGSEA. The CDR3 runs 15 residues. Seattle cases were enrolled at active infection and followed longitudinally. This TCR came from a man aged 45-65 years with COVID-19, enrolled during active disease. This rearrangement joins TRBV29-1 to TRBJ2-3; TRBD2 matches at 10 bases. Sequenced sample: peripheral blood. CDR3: CSVEGSAGGPDTQYF. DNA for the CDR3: TGCAGCGTTGAAGGGTCAGCGGGGGGGCCAGATACGCAGTATTTT.